This entry lists 19 T cell receptor beta chains sequenced from one sample in a study of T cells in Graves' hyperthyroidism and ophthalmopathy (dated by TCRdb to between 2018 and 2020). Receptors were amplified or captured by multiplex PCR. The sequencing machine was an Illumina HiSeq 2000. Amplification of TCR beta CDR3 regions was carried out from RNA transcripts. The TCR CDR3 was subjected to a first round of RT-PCR using the HTBI primer set and the Qiagen OneStep RT-PCR kit. TCRdb reworked the public reads: Q25 trimming with fastp, MiXCR clone assembly, productive beta chains retained. Rows merge per CDR3 protein into single entries with the most common DNA and genes. The sample contains 600,000 or so distinct CDR3 sequences, about 14% of them found a single time. The leading ten clones occupy around 7% of the sample. What was sequenced was blood. The receptors derive from a woman aged 18-35 years with Graves' ophthalmopathy.

The chain uses TRBV20-1 and TRBJ2-5; TRBD1 matches 7 bases. CDR1 DFQATT and CDR2 SNEGSKA come from the germline V gene (reference sequence). This CDR3 contains 13 residues. Germline trimming cut 6 bases from V and 5 bases from J; bases unmatched to any gene: 9. The CDR3 nucleotides read TGCAGTGCCTTCAACAGGGGCGCGGAGACCCAGTACTTC. Protein: CSAFNRGAETQYF.

This clonotype was seen repeatedly, ten times or more. The rearrangement links TRBV7-8 to TRBJ2-1; D may be TRBD2 (5 bases). Germline-derived CDR1 and CDR2 are SGHVS and FQNEAQ. CDR3 size: 16 residues. V was clipped by 1 base and J by 0 bases, with 10 bases between them. In DNA, the CDR3 is TGTGCCAGCAGCTTAGTAAAGACTACCTCCTACAATGAGCAGTTCTTC. This codes for CASSLVKTTSYNEQFF.

V and J are TRBV6-5 and TRBJ1-6; TRBD1 matches 8 bases. This CDR3 contains 17 residues. CDR1 is MNHEY and CDR2 is SVGAGI in the germline V gene. The J segment lost 7 bases and the V segment lost 0 bases, leaving 8 bases of the junction unmatched. In DNA, the CDR3 is TGTGCCAGCAGTTACTCAAGCACAGGGGGTATAAATTCACCCCTCCACTTT. This gives the protein CASSYSSTGGINSPLHF.

The table lists this clonotype with many counts. V gene TRBV4-1 combines with J gene TRBJ2-7, with D possibly TRBD1 on 6 matching bases. Per the germline V gene, CDR1 is MGHRA and CDR2 is YSYEKL. This CDR3 comprises 13 residues. V was shortened by 0 bases and J by 4 bases, with 7 bases between the two germline ends. This chain's CDR3 is CASSQEQGYEQYF. The CDR3 DNA reads as TGCGCCAGCAGCCAAGAACAGGGTTACGAGCAGTACTTC.

This clonotype was seen ten or more times. The chain is built from TRBV6-2 or TRBV6-3 and TRBJ1-5; TRBD1 might be the D (5 bases). The germline CDR1 and CDR2 sequences are MNHEY and SVGEGT. Trimming pared 6 bases from V and 1 base from J, leaving 13 bases between. The CDR3 runs 15 residues. Here the CDR3 DNA reads TGTGCCAGCAGCCCCAGGGATGGGAGCAATCAGCCCCAGCATTTT. Translated: CASSPRDGSNQPQHF.

This rearrangement joins TRBV20-1 to TRBJ1-1, with a possible D match to TRBD1 (5 bases). CDR1 is DFQATT, CDR2 SNEGSKA, per germline (reference sequence). Deletions cut 6 bases from V and 4 bases from J, with 12 bases between. The CDR3 runs 12 residues. CDR3 region: CSAIRQTTEAFF. The CDR3 DNA follows: TGCAGTGCAATCCGACAGACCACTGAAGCTTTCTTT.

A word on this clonotype: The junction and the germline gene differ at one end; a read error may be behind it. V and J are TRBV6-2 or TRBV6-3 and TRBJ2-2; possible D gene TRBD1, 6 bases. CDR3 length equals 14 residues. Germline V gene data show CDR1 as MNHEY and CDR2 as SVGEGT. The CDR3 protein is CASQTGPDTGELLF. As DNA, the CDR3 is TGTGCCAGCCAGACAGGTCCCGACACCGGGGAGCTGCTTTTT.

This clonotype was counted many times. The rearrangement links TRBV11-2 to TRBJ2-5, with 9 bases matching TRBD1. CDR3 length equals 15 residues. Losses at the gene ends were 5 bases for V and 5 bases for J; bases not matched to a gene: 9. CDR1 is SGHAT, CDR2 FQNNGV, per germline. Here the CDR3 DNA reads TGTGCCAGCAGCGCCCCGGGACAGGGTATGGAGACCCAGTACTTC. Encoded protein: CASSAPGQGMETQYF. The whole variable domain, filled in from reference TRBV11-2 and TRBJ2-5, reads EAGVAQSPRYKIIEKRQSVAFWCNPISGHATLYWYQQILGQGPKLLIQFQNNGVVDDSQLPKDRFSAERLKGVDSTLKIQPAKLEDSAVYLCASSAPGQGMETQYFGPGTRLLVL.

The genes are TRBV12-3 or TRBV12-4 and TRBJ1-6, with D possibly TRBD1 on 6 matching bases. This CDR3 is 15 amino acids long. V gave up 3 bases and J gave up 9 bases, with 15 bases separating them. This CDR3 is CASSFPRGASSPLHF. The CDR3 DNA reads TGTGCCAGCAGTTTCCCCCGGGGGGCTAGTTCACCCCTCCACTTT.

In its sample, this clonotype was seen many times. V gene TRBV28 combines with J gene TRBJ1-1; D is unclear. CDR1 is MDHEN, CDR2 SYDVKM, per germline. V was trimmed by 2 bases and J by 1 base, leaving 8 bases between them. This CDR3 region has 14 residues. In DNA form, the CDR3 reads TGTGCCAGCAGTTTACCCTGGCAGAACACTGAAGCTTTCTTT. Its translation: CASSLPWQNTEAFF.

This clonotype was seen repeatedly, ten times or more. The V and J genes are TRBV7-2 and TRBJ2-7; possibly TRBD1 or TRBD2 for D (5 bases each). The CDR3 is 14 amino acids. The germline V gene has CDR1 SGHTA and CDR2 FQGNSA. The V end was cut by 2 bases, the J end by 3 bases, with 11 bases between. The chain's CDR3 is CASSLLGVVYEQYF. The CDR3 bases are TGTGCCAGCAGCTTACTGGGGGTAGTCTACGAGCAGTACTTC.

This clonotype came up many times. The chain couples TRBV27 to TRBJ2-3; 10 positions agree with TRBD1. Per germline, CDR1 MNHEY and CDR2 SMNVEV (reference sequence). The CDR3 loop spans 17 amino acids. The ends lost 1 base at V and 0 bases at J; junction bases unmatched: 4. The CDR3 here is CASSLWTGGTSTDTQYF. The CDR3 DNA reads as TGTGCCAGCAGTTTATGGACAGGGGGGACTAGCACAGATACGCAGTATTTT.

In its sample, this clonotype was seen many times. The rearrangement links TRBV3-1 to TRBJ1-4; D gene unclear. The CDR3 covers 14 residues. Trimming took off 2 bases at V and 0 bases at J, with 4 bases between the two ends. Germline V CDR1 and CDR2: LGHDT, YNNKEL (reference sequence). The CDR3 DNA is TGTGCCAGCAGCCAAAGTGCAACTAATGAAAAACTGTTTTTT. Protein: CASSQSATNEKLFF.

This chain joins TRBV9 and TRBJ1-6; a weak D match, TRBD1 (5 bases). The CDR3 is 16 amino acids. Looked up from germline, CDR1 is SGDLS and CDR2 is YYNGEE. V was trimmed by 0 bases and J by 8 bases, leaving 15 bases between them. The CDR3 is CASSVGSGPMDSPLHF. The CDR3 DNA sequence: TGTGCCAGCAGCGTAGGGTCGGGGCCTATGGATTCACCCCTCCACTTT.

This clonotype was counted at least ten times. The V gene is TRBV11-2, the J gene TRBJ2-7; TRBD2 aligns across 10 bases. Trimming at V came to 1 base and at J to 0 bases, leaving 9 bases not matched to a gene. CDR1 and CDR2 from the germline V gene are SGHAT and FQNNGV. The CDR3 sequence is 18 residues long. The chain's CDR3 is CASSLAVTSGSTSYEQYF. The CDR3 DNA follows: TGTGCCAGCAGCTTAGCCGTGACTAGCGGGTCGACCTCCTACGAGCAGTACTTC.

This clonotype was observed at least ten times. V gene TRBV6-1 combines with J gene TRBJ2-1; tentatively, D is TRBD1 (6 bases). Germline CDR1 and CDR2: MNHNS and SASEGT. The V end was cut by 7 bases, the J end by 9 bases, with 19 bases between. The CDR3 loop spans 14 amino acids. The CDR3 region has the DNA TGTGCCAGCACCAAGGGGGAGTGGGGTACTGAGCAGTTCTTC. This sequence encodes CASTKGEWGTEQFF.

This clonotype was recorded many times. This sequence joins TRBV20-1 and TRBJ2-1, with 12 bases fitting TRBD2. Germline values: CDR1 DFQATT, CDR2 SNEGSKA (reference sequence). V shed 3 bases, J shed 1 base, and the junction held 4 bases outside the gene matches. The CDR3 loop spans 16 amino acids. The CDR3 loop is CSARTSGSLSYNEQFF. In DNA form, the CDR3 reads TGCAGTGCTAGGACTAGCGGGAGCTTATCCTACAATGAGCAGTTCTTC.

This chain joins TRBV20-1 and TRBJ2-2; D possibly corresponds to TRBD1 (7 bases). Germline V gene data show CDR1 as DFQATT and CDR2 as SNEGSKA (reference sequence). The CDR3 consists of 15 residues. Trimming shortened V by 2 bases and J by 3 bases, and 13 bases separated the two germline ends. The CDR3 coding sequence is TGCAGTGCTAGATCGACAGGGAGGTACACCGGGGAGCTGTTTTTT. This gives the protein CSARSTGRYTGELFF.

This clonotype was seen only a few times. The chain is built from TRBV27 and TRBJ2-2, with D perhaps matching TRBD1 (5 bases). The germline V and J ends were trimmed by 3 bases and 2 bases, with 7 bases remaining between them. This CDR3 has 14 residues. CDR1 and CDR2 from the germline V gene are MNHEY and SMNVEV (reference sequence). CDR3 amino acids: CASSFRGNTGELFF. In DNA, the CDR3 is TGTGCCAGCAGTTTTAGGGGAAACACCGGGGAGCTGTTTTTT.